This T cell receptor (beta chain) was obtained from a study of cytomegalovirus exposure and HLA in healthy donors. Study at large: Tens of millions of unique TCRs from HLA-typed donors made up an early data release.

The CDR3 runs to 15 residues. Germline CDR1 and CDR2: GTSNPN and SVGIG (reference sequence). V was cut by 2 bases and J by 9 bases, with 22 bases left in between. The PCR used 60 Vbeta and 13 Jbeta primers. The method was immunoSEQ multiplex PCR; TCRdb's version includes in-frame clones alone and lacks a portion of them. The profile shows 150,000 to 200,000 clones, about 82% of them singletons. Sequences were obtained from PBMCs. V is TRBV30 and J is TRBJ1-2; D perhaps matches TRBD1 (6 bases). This clonotype was sampled from a woman between 25 and 40 years old in good health and CMV-seronegative. CDR3 sequence: CAWSTGTTGLRSYTF. CDR3 DNA: TGTGCCTGGAGTACTGGGACGACAGGCCTAAGGAGCTACACCTTC.